This entry features one T cell receptor (beta chain) sequence. Measured with immunoSEQ multiplex PCR; TCRdb has only the in-frame clones, and not every one. Of 55,000 to 80,000 clones in the sample, roughly 90% were seen once. Trimming removed 2 bases at V and 4 bases at J, with 8 bases between. The CDR3 is made up of 13 amino acids. CDR1 is KGHSH, CDR2 LQKENI, per germline. The data belong to a study of blood T cell repertoires in COVID-19. Looking at the study overall: PBMCs, B-cell-depleted T cells, or T cells provided the cDNA or gDNA that made up the material.

This TCR was sampled from a woman aged 55-75 years with acute or convalescent COVID-19. The specimen was peripheral blood. The chain carries TRBV18 and TRBJ1-1, with D unclear. The DNA of the CDR3 is TGTGCCAGCTCACCAGGGAGGATCACTGAAGCTTTCTTT. It is translated as CASSPGRITEAFF.